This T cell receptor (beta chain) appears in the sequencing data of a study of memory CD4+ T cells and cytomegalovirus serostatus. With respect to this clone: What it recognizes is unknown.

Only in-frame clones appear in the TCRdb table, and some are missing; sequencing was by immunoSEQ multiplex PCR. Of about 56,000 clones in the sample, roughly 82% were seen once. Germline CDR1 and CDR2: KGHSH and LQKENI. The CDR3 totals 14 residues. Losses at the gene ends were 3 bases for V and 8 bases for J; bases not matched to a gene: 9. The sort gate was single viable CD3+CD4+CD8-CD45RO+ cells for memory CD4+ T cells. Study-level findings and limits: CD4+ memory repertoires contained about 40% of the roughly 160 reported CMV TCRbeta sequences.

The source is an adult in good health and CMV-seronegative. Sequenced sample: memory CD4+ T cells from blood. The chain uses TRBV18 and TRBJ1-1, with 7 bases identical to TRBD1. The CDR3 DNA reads TGTGCCAGCTCACCCCAGGCTACGGACAGGGAAGCTTTCTTT. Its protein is CASSPQATDREAFF.